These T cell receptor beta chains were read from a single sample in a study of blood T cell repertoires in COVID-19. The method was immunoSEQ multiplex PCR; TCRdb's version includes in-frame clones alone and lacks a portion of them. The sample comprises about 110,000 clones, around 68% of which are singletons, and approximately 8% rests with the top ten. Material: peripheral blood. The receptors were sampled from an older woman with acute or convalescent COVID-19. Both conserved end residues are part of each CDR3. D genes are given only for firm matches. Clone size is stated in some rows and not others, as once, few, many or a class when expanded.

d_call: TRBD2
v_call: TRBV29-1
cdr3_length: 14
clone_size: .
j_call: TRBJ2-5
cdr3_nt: TGCAGCGTTGCAACTAGCGGGGGCATCGAGACCCAGTACTTC
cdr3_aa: CSVATSGGIETQYF

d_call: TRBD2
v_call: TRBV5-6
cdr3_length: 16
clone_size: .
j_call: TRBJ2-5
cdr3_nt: TGTGCCAGCAGCCCGGGACTAGCGGGGGGCTGGGAGACCCAGTACTTC
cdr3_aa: CASSPGLAGGWETQYF

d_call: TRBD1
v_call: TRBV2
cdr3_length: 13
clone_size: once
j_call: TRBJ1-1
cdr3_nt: TGTGCCAGCAATGGACAGGGGAACACTGAAGCTTTCTTT
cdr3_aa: CASNGQGNTEAFF

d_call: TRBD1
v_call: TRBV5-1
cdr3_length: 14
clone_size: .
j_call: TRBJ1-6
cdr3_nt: TGCGCCAGCAACGACAGGGCTAATAATTCACCCCTCCACTTT
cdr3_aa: CASNDRANNSPLHF

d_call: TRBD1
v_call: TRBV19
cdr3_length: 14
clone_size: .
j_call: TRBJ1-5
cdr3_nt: TGTGCCAGTAGTATGGGACAGGGCCCTCAGCCCCAGCATTTT
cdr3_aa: CASSMGQGPQPQHF

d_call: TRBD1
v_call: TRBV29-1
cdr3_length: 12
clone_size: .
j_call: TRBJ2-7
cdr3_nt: TGCAGCGTTGATCAGGGGGCCTACGAGCAGTACTTC
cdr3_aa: CSVDQGAYEQYF

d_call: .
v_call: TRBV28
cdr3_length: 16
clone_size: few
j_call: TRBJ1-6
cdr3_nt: TGTGCCAGCAGTCAACAGATTGGTGCCTATAATTCACCCCTCCACTTT
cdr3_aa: CASSQQIGAYNSPLHF

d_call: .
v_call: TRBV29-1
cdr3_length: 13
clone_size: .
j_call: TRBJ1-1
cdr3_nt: TGCAGCGCCGCTTCCGGGACAAACACTGAAGCTTTCTTT
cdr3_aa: CSAASGTNTEAFF

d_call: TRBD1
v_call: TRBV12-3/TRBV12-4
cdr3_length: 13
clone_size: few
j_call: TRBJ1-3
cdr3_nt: TGTGCCAGCATCGGACAGGGGATCGACACCATATATTTT
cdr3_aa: CASIGQGIDTIYF

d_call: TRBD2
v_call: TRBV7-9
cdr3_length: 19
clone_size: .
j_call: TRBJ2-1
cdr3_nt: TGTGCCAGCAGCGGAGAGCGACTAGCGGGGGCCCCCTCCTACAATGAGCAGTTCTTC
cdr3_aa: CASSGERLAGAPSYNEQFF

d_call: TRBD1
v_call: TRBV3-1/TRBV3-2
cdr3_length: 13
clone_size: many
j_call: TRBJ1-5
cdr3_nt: TGTGCCAGCAGCCAGGGGTCGACAGGGGCCCAGGGGTTT
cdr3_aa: CASSQGSTGAQGF

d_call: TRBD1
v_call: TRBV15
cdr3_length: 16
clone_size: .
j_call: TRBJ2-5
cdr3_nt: TGTGCCACCAGCAGAGATCCAGGGGGCCGGGGGGAGACCCAGTACTTC
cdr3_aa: CATSRDPGGRGETQYF

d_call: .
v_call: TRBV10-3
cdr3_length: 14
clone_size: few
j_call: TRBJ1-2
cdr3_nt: TGTGCCATCAGGGATGGGACTGAGAACTATGGCTACACCTTC
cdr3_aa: CAIRDGTENYGYTF

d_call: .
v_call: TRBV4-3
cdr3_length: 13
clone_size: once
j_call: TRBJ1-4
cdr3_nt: TGCGCCAGCAGCCAAGTCAGGGATGAAAAACTGTTTTTT
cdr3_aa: CASSQVRDEKLFF

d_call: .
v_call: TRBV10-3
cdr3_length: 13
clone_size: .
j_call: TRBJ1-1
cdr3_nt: TGTGCCATCAGACCTCAAGGGGCCACTGAAGCTTTCTTT
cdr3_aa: CAIRPQGATEAFF

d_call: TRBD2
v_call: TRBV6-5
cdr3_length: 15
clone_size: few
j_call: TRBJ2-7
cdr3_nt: TGTGCCAGCAGTTCCGGACTAGCGGGGGTAGGTGAGCAGTACTTC
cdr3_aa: CASSSGLAGVGEQYF

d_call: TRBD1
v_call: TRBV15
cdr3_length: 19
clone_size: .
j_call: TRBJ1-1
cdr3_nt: TGTGCCACCAGCAGAGATTACCTCGGGACAGGGGAGTTGAACACTGAAGCTTTCTTT
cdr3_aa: CATSRDYLGTGELNTEAFF

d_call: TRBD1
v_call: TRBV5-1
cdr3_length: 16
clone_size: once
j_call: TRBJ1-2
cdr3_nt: TGCGCCAGCAGCTTGGAAGCGGGACAGGGTATGGTTGGCTACACCTTC
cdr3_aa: CASSLEAGQGMVGYTF

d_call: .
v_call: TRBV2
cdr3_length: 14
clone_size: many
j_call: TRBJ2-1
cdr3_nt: TGTGCCAGCAGGATAAGACTAGTAGGCGATGAGCAGTTCTTC
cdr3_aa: CASRIRLVGDEQFF

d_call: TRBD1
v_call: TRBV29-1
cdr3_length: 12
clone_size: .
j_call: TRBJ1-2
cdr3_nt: TGCAGCGTCCGGGACAGGGGTGGTGGCTACACCTTC
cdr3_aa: CSVRDRGGGYTF

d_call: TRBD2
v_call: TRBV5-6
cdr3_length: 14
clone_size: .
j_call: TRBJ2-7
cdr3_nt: TGTGCCAGCAGCCAAGGACTAGAAAAGACAAAGCAGTACTTC
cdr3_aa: CASSQGLEKTKQYF

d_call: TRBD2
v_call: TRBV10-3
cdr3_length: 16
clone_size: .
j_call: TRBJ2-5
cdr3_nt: TGTGCCATCAGTGATATAGGCGGGGGGGCCCGAGAGACCCAGTACTTC
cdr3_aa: CAISDIGGGARETQYF

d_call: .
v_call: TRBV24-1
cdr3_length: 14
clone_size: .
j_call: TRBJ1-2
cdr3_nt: TGTGCCACCAGGGCTGACAGGCCATCCTATGGCTACACCTTC
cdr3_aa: CATRADRPSYGYTF

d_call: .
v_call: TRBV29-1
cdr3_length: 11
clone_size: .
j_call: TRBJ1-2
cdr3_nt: TGCAGCGTTGAAGGGGCTGAGGGCTACACCTTC
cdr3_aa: CSVEGAEGYTF

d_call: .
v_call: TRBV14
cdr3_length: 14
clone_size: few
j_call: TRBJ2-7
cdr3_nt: TGTGCCAGCAGCCCAATGGAGGAGGTCTACGAGCAGTACTTC
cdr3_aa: CASSPMEEVYEQYF

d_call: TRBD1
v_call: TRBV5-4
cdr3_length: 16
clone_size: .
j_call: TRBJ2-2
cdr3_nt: TGTGCCAGCAGCTTGGGACAGGGGATTTACACCGGGGAGCTGTTTTTT
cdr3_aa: CASSLGQGIYTGELFF

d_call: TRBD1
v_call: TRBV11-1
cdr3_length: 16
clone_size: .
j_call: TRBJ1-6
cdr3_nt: TGTGCCAGCAGGCCCAGGGGGAGCTCCTATAATTCACCCCTCCACTTT
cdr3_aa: CASRPRGSSYNSPLHF

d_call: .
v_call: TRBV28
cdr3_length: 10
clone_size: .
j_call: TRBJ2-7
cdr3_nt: TGTGCCAGCAGTTTCGACAGGTGGTACTTC
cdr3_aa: CASSFDRWYF

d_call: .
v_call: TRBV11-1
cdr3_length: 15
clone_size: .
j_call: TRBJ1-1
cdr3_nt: TGTGCCAGCAGCTTAGAAGGGGCAGTGAACACTGAAGCTTTCTTT
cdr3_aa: CASSLEGAVNTEAFF

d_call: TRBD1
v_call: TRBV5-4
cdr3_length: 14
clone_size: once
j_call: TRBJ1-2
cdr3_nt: TGTGCCAGCAGTCGAGGACAGGACGCCTATGGCTACACCTTC
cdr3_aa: CASSRGQDAYGYTF

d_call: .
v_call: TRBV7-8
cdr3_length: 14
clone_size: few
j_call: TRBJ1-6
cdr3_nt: TGTGCCAGCCAAATCCGGGAGGGAGATTCACCCCTCCACTTT
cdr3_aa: CASQIREGDSPLHF

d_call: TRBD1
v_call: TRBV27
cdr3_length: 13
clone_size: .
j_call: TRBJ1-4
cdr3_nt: TGTGCCAGCAGTCGGACAGGGGATGAAAAACTGTTTTTT
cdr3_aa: CASSRTGDEKLFF

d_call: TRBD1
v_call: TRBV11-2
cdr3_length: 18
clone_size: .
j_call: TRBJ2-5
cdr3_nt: TGTGCCAGCAGCTTAGATGGGACAGGAGCAGGGAGAGTGGAGACCCAGTACTTC
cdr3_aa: CASSLDGTGAGRVETQYF

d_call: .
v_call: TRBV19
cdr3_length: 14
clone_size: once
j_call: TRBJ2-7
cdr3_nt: TGTGCCAGTAGTGAGACTTGGAGGTCGTCCGAGCAGTACTTC
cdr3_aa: CASSETWRSSEQYF

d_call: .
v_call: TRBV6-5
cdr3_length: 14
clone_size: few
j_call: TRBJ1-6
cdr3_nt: TGTGCCAGCATAAAAGGCGCCCAGACTACACCCCTCCACTTT
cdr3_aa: CASIKGAQTTPLHF

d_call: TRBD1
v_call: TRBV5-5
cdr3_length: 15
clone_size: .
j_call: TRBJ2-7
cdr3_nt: TGTGCCAGCAGCTCCGGGACAGGGAGATCCTACGAGCAGTACTTC
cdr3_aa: CASSSGTGRSYEQYF

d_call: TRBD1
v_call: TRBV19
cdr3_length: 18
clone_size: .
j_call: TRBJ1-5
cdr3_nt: TGTGCCAGTAGTACATACCTTGGGACAGACCGGAGCAATCAGCCCCAGCATTTT
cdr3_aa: CASSTYLGTDRSNQPQHF

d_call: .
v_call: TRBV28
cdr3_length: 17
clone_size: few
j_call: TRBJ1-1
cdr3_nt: TGTGCCAGCAGCGGGCAGGGCAGTGGAGTAGTGAACACTGAAGCTTTCTTT
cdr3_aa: CASSGQGSGVVNTEAFF

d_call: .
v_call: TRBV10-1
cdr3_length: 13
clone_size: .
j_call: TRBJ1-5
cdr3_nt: TGCGCCAGCAGTGAAGGAGTAGGTCAGCCCCAGCATTTT
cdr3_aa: CASSEGVGQPQHF

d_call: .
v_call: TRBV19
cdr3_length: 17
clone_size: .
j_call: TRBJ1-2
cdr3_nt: TGTGCCAGTAGTATGAGCTCAGGACAGAAGGGGTACTATGGCTACACCTTC
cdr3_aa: CASSMSSGQKGYYGYTF

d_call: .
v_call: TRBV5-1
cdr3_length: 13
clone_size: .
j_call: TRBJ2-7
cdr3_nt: TGCGCCAGCAGCTTGGCGGAGAACTACGAGCAGTACTTC
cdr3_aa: CASSLAENYEQYF